These 27 T cell receptor beta chains came from one sample sequenced in a study of shared clonotypes between healthy human individuals. Method: immunoSEQ multiplex PCR; TCRdb's copy keeps in-frame clones and lacks some. The sample carries roughly 810,000 clones, around 96% recorded once. Naive CD8 cells lacked CD45RO, underwent positive selection for CCR7 and left out terminally differentiated effector memory CD45RA+ cells. Sequenced material: naive CD8+ T cells sorted from blood. These receptors all stem from a man aged 25-45 years in good health.

CDR3 sequence: CASSSIRGQETQYF. CDR3 sequence (DNA): TGTGCCAGCAGCTCCATTAGAGGCCAAGAGACCCAGTACTTC. The V and J genes are TRBV5-6 and TRBJ2-5, with no clear D. This CDR3 comprises 14 residues. With 3 bases removed from V and 1 base from J, the gap between germline ends came to 10 bases. CDR1 and CDR2 (germline): SGHDT, YYEEEE. Filled out from reference TRBV5-6 and TRBJ2-5, the complete variable domain reads DAGVTQSPTHLIKTRGQQVTLRCSPKSGHDTVSWYQQALGQGPQFIFQYYEEEERQRGNFPDRFSGHQFPNYSSELNVNALLLGDSALYLCASSSIRGQETQYFGPGTRLLVL.

The V call is TRBV27, the J call TRBJ2-7, with D perhaps matching TRBD1 or TRBD2 (6 bases each). This CDR3 is built from 15 residues. Germline V gene data show CDR1 as MNHEY and CDR2 as SMNVEV (reference sequence). The V gene lost 5 bases and the J gene lost 4 bases, with 18 bases spanning the gap. DNA of the CDR3: TGTGCCAGCAGTCCCGGGGGACCCCAGGGGTACGAGCAGTACTTC. Residues: CASSPGGPQGYEQYF.

Written as DNA, the CDR3 is TGTGCCAGCAGCGCTGCGGGGGATGGCAGCAATGAAAAACTGTTTTTT. Its translation is CASSAAGDGSNEKLFF. The V and J genes are TRBV9 and TRBJ1-4; a weak D match, TRBD1 (5 bases). This CDR3 is 16 amino acids long. V lost 3 bases and J lost 5, with 17 bases in between. Germline V lookup: CDR1 SGDLS, CDR2 YYNGEE.

On this clone itself: Other DNA sequences in this sample translate to the same CDR3. V usage is TRBV2 and J usage is TRBJ2-7; D gene uncertain. Trimming shortened V by 3 bases and J by 4 bases, and 4 bases separated the two germline ends. The CDR3 consists of 11 residues. From germline, CDR1 is SNHLY and CDR2 FYNNEI. CDR3: CASSEGYEQYF. In DNA, the CDR3 is TGTGCCAGCAGTGAGGGGTACGAGCAGTACTTC.

On this clone: A much more abundant neighbour one base away suggests this may be a read error. V and J are TRBV5-1 and TRBJ1-1, with a possible D match to TRBD1 (5 bases). CDR3 length: 13 amino acids. Germline assignment: CDR1 SGHRS and CDR2 YFSETQ. V was shortened by 1 base and J by 1 base, with 5 bases between the two germline ends. DNA for the CDR3: TGCGCCAGCAGCTTGCAGGGGAACACTGAAGCTTTCTTT. This translates into CASSLQGNTEAFF.

The V and J genes are TRBV7-6 and TRBJ2-3; no clear D. This CDR3 contains 12 residues. Per germline, CDR1 SGHVS and CDR2 FNYEAQ. V lost 4 bases and J 6 bases, leaving 8 bases between the germline ends. The CDR3: CASSYVEDTQYF. In DNA, the CDR3 is TGTGCCAGCAGCTACGTAGAGGATACGCAGTATTTT.

The chain employs TRBV6-5 and TRBJ2-5, with D unclear. This CDR3 is 14 amino acids long. CDR1 and CDR2 from the germline V gene are MNHEY and SVGAGI. The V end was cut by 4 bases, the J end by 1 base, with 10 bases between. The CDR3 DNA reads TGTGCCAGCAGTTGGGCAGAAAGCCAAGAGACCCAGTACTTC. This encodes CASSWAESQETQYF.

This clone occurred once. The gene calls are TRBV7-9 and TRBJ2-5; no clear D gene. Germline-derived CDR1 and CDR2 are SEHNR and FQNEAQ (reference sequence). This CDR3 spans 13 amino acids. V lost 4 bases, J lost 0 bases, and 6 bases lay in between. Here the CDR3 DNA reads TGTGCCAGCAGCTCCGGTAACCAAGAGACCCAGTACTTC. This encodes CASSSGNQETQYF.

The CDR3 sequence is CASSLTPRSNQPQHF. The CDR3 coding sequence is TGTGCCAGCAGTTTAACCCCCCGAAGCAATCAGCCCCAGCATTTT. The J gene is TRBJ1-5, the V gene TRBV28; D gene unclear. Trimming removed 2 bases from V and 1 base from J, with 9 bases in between. Looked up from germline, CDR1 is MDHEN and CDR2 is SYDVKM. The CDR3 totals 15 residues.

The CDR3 DNA follows: TGTGCCAGCAGTGAAGCCAGCGGGGCTTCCTACGAGCAGTACTTC. This codes for CASSEASGASYEQYF. The chain links TRBV6-1 to TRBJ2-7, with 7 positions matching TRBD2. Germline V gives CDR1 MNHNS, CDR2 SASEGT. The CDR3 consists of 15 residues. The trim removed 0 bases at V and 1 base at J, leaving 3 bases unmatched.

This clone was found once. The same CDR3 is also encoded by other DNA sequences in this sample. The chain combines TRBV27 with TRBJ2-5; maybe TRBD1 (6 bases). CDR1 is MNHEY and CDR2 is SMNVEV in the germline V gene (reference sequence). CDR3 length equals 12 residues. V was trimmed by 6 bases and J by 2 bases, leaving 7 bases between them. The CDR3 protein is CASRGQQETQYF. The CDR3 DNA follows: TGTGCCAGCAGAGGACAGCAAGAGACCCAGTACTTC.

This sequence joins TRBV29-1 and TRBJ2-1; 10 bases fit TRBD2. CDR1 is SQVTM and CDR2 is ANQGSEA in the germline V gene. Germline trimming cut 6 bases from V and 6 bases from J; bases unmatched to any gene: 8. The CDR3 has 14 residues. The CDR3 protein is CSVELAGIGNEQFF. The CDR3 DNA reads as TGCAGCGTCGAACTAGCGGGAATAGGCAATGAGCAGTTCTTC.

The V and J genes are TRBV27 and TRBJ2-1; TRBD2 agrees at 9 bases. V trimming: 5 bases; J trimming: 7 bases; junction bases outside the gene matches: 6. The CDR3 runs to 14 residues. The germline V gene encodes CDR1 MNHEY and CDR2 SMNVEV (reference sequence). The CDR3 DNA follows: TGTGCCAGCAGTATTAGCGGGGGAAGGAATGAGCAGTTCTTC. It specifies CASSISGGRNEQFF.

The CDR3 DNA reads as TGCGCCAGCATGGGCGGGAGATACGAGCAGTACTTC. This gives the protein CASMGGRYEQYF. The J gene is TRBJ2-7, the V gene TRBV10-2; 7 bases fit TRBD2. This CDR3 is built from 12 residues. The germline CDR1 and CDR2 sequences are WSHSY and SAAADI. The V and J ends lost 7 bases and 4 bases, in that order; junction bases with no gene match: 4.

Concerning this clone itself: The junction does not match germline at one end; this may be a read error. The chain's CDR3 is CASSSRLYNEQFF. CDR3 in DNA: TGTGCTAGCAGCTCCCGATTGTACAATGAGCAGTTCTTC. The chain couples TRBV7-7 to TRBJ2-1; D gene ambiguous. CDR1 is SSHAT and CDR2 is FNYEAQ in the germline V gene (reference sequence). CDR3 size: 13 residues. The whole variable domain, filled in from reference TRBV7-7 and TRBJ2-1, reads GAGVSQSPRYKVTKRGQDVTLRCDPISSHATLYWYQQALGQGPEFLTYFNYEAQPDKSGLPSDRFSAERPEGSISTLTIQRTEQRDSAMYRCASSSRLYNEQFFGPGTRLTVL.

CDR3: CASSHLPGLAGPNEQFF. The CDR3 DNA follows: TGTGCCAGCAGCCATTTACCGGGACTAGCGGGACCCAATGAGCAGTTCTTC. The chain recombines TRBV13 with TRBJ2-1, with 13 bases fitting TRBD2. This CDR3 comprises 17 residues. Germline V gene lookup returns CDR1 PRHDT and CDR2 FYEKMQ (reference sequence). Unmatched junction bases numbered 10, after V lost 5 bases and J lost 6 bases.

This chain uses TRBV27 with TRBJ2-7, with no clear D. The V gene lost 10 bases and the J gene lost 5 bases, with 21 bases spanning the gap. Germline CDR1 is MNHEY and CDR2 is SMNVEV (reference sequence). The CDR3 spans 14 residues. CDR3 sequence: CATQEARWPHEQYF. CDR3 DNA sequence: TGTGCCACCCAAGAGGCGAGGTGGCCCCACGAGCAGTACTTC.

This rearrangement joins TRBV10-3 to TRBJ1-1, with D hard to call. V lost 0 bases and J lost 3, with 14 bases in between. Germline V CDR1 and CDR2: ENHRY, SYGVKD. The CDR3 spans 16 residues. In nucleotides, the CDR3 is TGTGCCATCAGTGAGTCGGGTGGGAAGGGCCACACTGAAGCTTTCTTT. Amino acids: CAISESGGKGHTEAFF.

V is TRBV25-1 and J is TRBJ2-7; D might be TRBD1 (6 bases). The ends were cut back, 8 bases at V and 0 bases at J, with 11 bases in the middle. This CDR3 region has 13 residues. Germline V lookup: CDR1 MGHDK, CDR2 SYGVNS. CDR3 sequence: CASEDRSSYEQYF. CDR3 nucleotides: TGTGCCAGCGAGGACAGAAGCTCCTACGAGCAGTACTTC.

This rearrangement joins TRBV7-9 to TRBJ1-2; D unresolved. Germline CDR1 SEHNR, CDR2 FQNEAQ (reference sequence). CDR3 size: 15 residues. V shed 2 bases and J shed 7 bases, with 17 bases lying between them. Here the CDR3 DNA reads TGTGCCAGCAGCTTAAGGGAGGCATGGTCGGCTGGCTACACCTTC. Translated: CASSLREAWSAGYTF.

V gene TRBV27 combines with J gene TRBJ2-1; D call uncertain. Germline V gene data show CDR1 as MNHEY and CDR2 as SMNVEV (reference sequence). V was clipped by 4 bases and J by 0 bases, with 7 bases between them. This CDR3 region has 14 residues. Here the CDR3 DNA reads TGTGCCAGCAGTTCCGGATACTCCTACAATGAGCAGTTCTTC. This sequence encodes CASSSGYSYNEQFF.

This clone was observed a single time. This CDR3 is CASSPLAPTSFSYNEQFF. The CDR3 coding sequence is TGTGCCAGCAGCCCTCTAGCCCCCACTAGTTTCTCCTACAATGAGCAGTTCTTC. The rearrangement joins TRBV9 to TRBJ2-1; TRBD2 is a possible D gene (5 bases). CDR3 length equals 18 residues. V was pared by 4 bases and J by 0 bases, with 20 bases between. Germline values: CDR1 SGDLS, CDR2 YYNGEE.

V and J are TRBV27 and TRBJ2-3; TRBD2 matches at 8 bases. In germline, CDR1 is MNHEY, CDR2 SMNVEV (reference sequence). J lost 6 bases, V lost 2 bases, and 7 bases had no gene match. This CDR3 spans 15 amino acids. CDR3 bases: TGTGCCAGCAGTTTACGGGGCCGGGAGGGGGATACGCAGTATTTT. Its translation is CASSLRGREGDTQYF.

The chain recombines TRBV5-5 with TRBJ2-1, with D perhaps TRBD2 (5 bases). Germline assignment: CDR1 SGHKS and CDR2 YYEKEE (reference sequence). V was cut by 4 bases and J by 8 bases, with 10 bases left in between. CDR3 length equals 12 residues. The CDR3 sequence: CASSDTGYEQFF. CDR3 sequence (DNA): TGTGCCAGCAGCGATACGGGGTATGAGCAGTTCTTC.

V is TRBV27 and J is TRBJ2-1, with 12 bases matching TRBD2. Germline V gives CDR1 MNHEY, CDR2 SMNVEV (reference sequence). The V and J ends lost 2 bases and 10 bases, in that order; junction bases with no gene match: 3. The CDR3 has 14 amino acids. In nucleotides, the CDR3 is TGTGCCAGCAGTTTAGGACTAGCGGGACCGGAGCAGTTCTTC. As protein: CASSLGLAGPEQFF.

The V call is TRBV27, the J call TRBJ2-7; 8 bases match TRBD1. The ends lost 4 bases at V and 2 bases at J; junction bases unmatched: 10. The CDR3 has 16 residues. CDR1 is MNHEY and CDR2 is SMNVEV in the germline V gene (reference sequence). CDR3 in DNA: TGTGCCAGCAGTTCCTTTGGACAGGGATTAACCTACGAGCAGTACTTC. Amino acids: CASSSFGQGLTYEQYF.

The rearrangement joins TRBV9 to TRBJ2-1, with a tentative D call TRBD2 (6 bases). This CDR3 has 16 amino acids. V lost 0 bases and J 3 bases, leaving 13 bases between the germline ends. Germline V gives CDR1 SGDLS, CDR2 YYNGEE. CDR3: CASSVVIGRDYNEQFF. For the CDR3, the DNA is TGTGCCAGCAGCGTAGTCATCGGGCGGGACTACAATGAGCAGTTCTTC.